This TCR beta chain was sequenced for a study of blood T cell repertoires in COVID-19. Details on this clone: An end of the junction does not agree with germline; a read error may underlie this.

Sequenced by immunoSEQ multiplex PCR; TCRdb stores in-frame clones only, minus some. The sample has about 250,000 clones; approximately 80% are singletons. The sequenced sample consisted of peripheral blood. The source of this sequence is a middle-aged man with acute or convalescent COVID-19.

The DNA for the CDR3 is TGCGCCAGCAGCTCTCAACTGACAGGGGGCTCCAACGAGCAGTACTTC. Translation gives CASSSQLTGGSNEQYF. This chain links TRBV5-1 with TRBJ2-7, with 10 bases identical to TRBD1. This CDR3 contains 16 residues. CDR1 is SGHRS, CDR2 YFSETQ, per germline.